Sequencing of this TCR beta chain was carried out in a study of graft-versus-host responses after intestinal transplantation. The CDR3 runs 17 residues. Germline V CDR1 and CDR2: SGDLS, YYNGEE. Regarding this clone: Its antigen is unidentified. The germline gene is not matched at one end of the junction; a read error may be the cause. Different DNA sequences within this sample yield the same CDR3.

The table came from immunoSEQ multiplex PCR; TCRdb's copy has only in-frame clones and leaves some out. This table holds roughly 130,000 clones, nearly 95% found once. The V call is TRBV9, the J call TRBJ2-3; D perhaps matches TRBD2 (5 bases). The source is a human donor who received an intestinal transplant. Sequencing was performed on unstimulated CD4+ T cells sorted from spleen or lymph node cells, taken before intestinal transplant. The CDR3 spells CASSPISHSGPDVTQYF. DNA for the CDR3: TGTGCCAGCAGCCCCATAAGTCACAGCGGCCCTGACGTTACGCAGTACTTT. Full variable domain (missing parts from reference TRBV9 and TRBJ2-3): DSGVTQTPKHLITATGQRVTLRCSPRSGDLSVYWYQQSLDQGLQFLIQYYNGEERAKGNILERFSAQQFPDLHSELNLSSLELGDSALYFCASSPISHSGPDVTQYFGPGTRLTVL.